Each of the 21 T cell receptor beta chains below was sequenced from the same sample in a study of cytomegalovirus exposure and HLA in healthy donors (dated by TCRdb to the late 2010s). The library was generated by the immunoSEQ multiplex PCR assay. For the multiplex PCR, a mixture combining 60 forward primers for TCR Vbeta segments and 13 reverse primers for TCR Jbeta segments was used. The table comes from immuneACCESS by way of TCRdb, which keeps in-frame sequences with V and J called. Part of the clones is missing from these tables; in studies checked, under half for an unresolved V gene and the rest for unknown reasons. Across this sample there are fewer than 200,000 clones, with 84% seen only once. 0.95% to 1.3% of the sample is in the top ten clones. Sequencing was carried out using PBMCs. Receptors originate from a young man in good health and CMV-seronegative.

The chain couples TRBV7-3 to TRBJ2-5; the match to TRBD2 covers 7 bases. V lost 4 bases to trimming and J lost 5 bases; unmatched junction nucleotides: 19. The CDR3 length is 18 residues. CDR1 is SGHTA and CDR2 is FQGTGA in the germline V gene. The chain's CDR3 is CASSSPNLVAGDYETQYF. The CDR3 DNA reads as TGTGCCAGCAGCTCCCCCAATTTGGTGGCGGGAGATTACGAGACCCAGTACTTC.

Turning to this clone: One end of the junction fails to match germline, which may point to a read error. The chain recombines TRBV7-9 with TRBJ2-5; possibly TRBD1 for D (6 bases). The CDR3 length is 13 residues. CDR1 and CDR2 (germline): SEHNR, FQNEAQ (reference sequence). CDR3 loop: CSSSFAGVETQYF. CDR3 nucleotides: TGTTCCAGCAGCTTTGCAGGGGTGGAGACCCAGTACTTC.

J is TRBJ2-1 and V is TRBV6-4; 8 bases agree with TRBD1. Per the germline V gene, CDR1 is MRHNA and CDR2 is SNTAGT. The trim removed 4 bases at V and 8 bases at J, leaving 7 bases unmatched. CDR3 length equals 14 residues. The CDR3 reads CASSVTGGDYEQFF. The CDR3 DNA reads TGTGCCAGCAGTGTTACAGGGGGAGATTATGAGCAGTTCTTC.

This chain links TRBV30 with TRBJ2-1; tentatively, D is TRBD1 (5 bases). Trimming cost V 4 bases and J 3 bases, with 10 bases left between them. The CDR3 totals 13 residues. Germline lookup yields CDR1 GTSNPN and CDR2 SVGIG (reference sequence). The CDR3 DNA follows: TGTGCCTGGATCCGCGACAGCTACAATGAGCAGTTCTTC. Its protein is CAWIRDSYNEQFF. Using reference TRBV30 and TRBJ2-1 for the parts outside the CDR3, the full variable domain is SQTIHQWPATLVQPVGSPLSLECTVEGTSNPNLYWYRQAAGRGLQLLFYSVGIGQISSEVPQNLSASRPQDRQFILSSKKLLLSDSGFYLCAWIRDSYNEQFFGPGTRLTVL.

V and J are TRBV5-1 and TRBJ2-2, with D tentatively TRBD2 (5 bases). Per the germline V gene, CDR1 is SGHRS and CDR2 is YFSETQ. V lost 1 base to trimming and J lost 4 bases, with 8 bases between them. This CDR3 has 14 residues. In DNA form, the CDR3 reads TGCGCCAGCAGCTTGTGGACTGGCACCGGGGAGCTGTTTTTT. Its protein is CASSLWTGTGELFF.

V is TRBV5-1 and J is TRBJ2-5; 8 nucleotides align to TRBD1. Germline CDR1 SGHRS, CDR2 YFSETQ. The CDR3 consists of 16 residues. Trimming at V came to 1 base and at J to 3 bases, leaving 8 bases not matched to a gene. CDR3 bases: TGCGCCAGCAGCTTGAATCAGGGGGCGGTAAAAGAGACCCAGTACTTC. This sequence encodes CASSLNQGAVKETQYF.

This sequence joins TRBV19 and TRBJ1-1, with 9 bases lining up with TRBD1. The germline gives CDR1 LNHDA, CDR2 SQIVND (reference sequence). The CDR3 length is 14 residues. V shed 5 bases, J shed 5 bases, and the junction held 6 bases outside the gene matches. The CDR3 DNA follows: TGTGCCAGTAGTCTTCACAGGGGGCGAACTGAAGCTTTCTTT. Translating it yields CASSLHRGRTEAFF.

The J gene is TRBJ2-5, the V gene TRBV19; TRBD2 agrees at 14 bases. With 4 bases clipped from V and 2 bases from J, the junction kept 3 bases outside the gene matches. The CDR3 runs 16 residues. Germline V gene sequence: CDR1 LNHDA, CDR2 SQIVND (reference sequence). This chain's CDR3 is CASSTGLAGDQETQYF. DNA of the CDR3: TGTGCCAGTAGTACGGGACTAGCGGGGGATCAAGAGACCCAGTACTTC.

The chain has TRBV19 and TRBJ2-3, with TRBD2 identical over 8 bases. From germline, CDR1 is LNHDA and CDR2 SQIVND (reference sequence). The CDR3 is 15 amino acids. Trimming took 5 bases from V and 6 from J; bases not matched to a gene: 10. DNA for the CDR3: TGTGCCAGTAGTTCCCGGACTAGCATCAGGGATACGCAGTATTTT. It specifies CASSSRTSIRDTQYF.

The CDR3 is CASSDRSSYNSPLHF. In nucleotides, the CDR3 is TGTGCCAGCAGTGACCGGAGCTCCTATAATTCACCCCTCCACTTT. V gene TRBV6-4 combines with J gene TRBJ1-6; unclear D gene. The V gene lost 2 bases and the J gene lost 0 bases, with 5 bases spanning the gap. The CDR3 has 15 amino acids. Germline V lookup: CDR1 MRHNA, CDR2 SNTAGT.

V gene TRBV27 combines with J gene TRBJ2-3, with TRBD2 matching 12 bases. Germline loops: CDR1 MNHEY, CDR2 SMNVEV (reference sequence). J was trimmed by 3 bases and V by 7 bases; bases with no gene match: 2. CDR3 length: 14 residues. CDR3 DNA: TGTGCCAGCAAACTAGCGGGAGGAACAGATACGCAGTATTTT. It encodes CASKLAGGTDTQYF.

The CDR3 DNA reads as TGTGCCTGCTGGGGGCGAAATTCACCCCTCCACTTT. Its protein product is CACWGRNSPLHF. The chain is built from TRBV28 and TRBJ1-6, with D tentatively TRBD1 (6 bases). The CDR3 loop spans 12 amino acids. Germline V lookup: CDR1 MDHEN, CDR2 SYDVKM. The ends were cut back, 11 bases at V and 7 bases at J, with 12 bases in the middle. Together with reference TRBV28 and TRBJ1-6, the CDR3 gives the full variable domain: DVKVTQSSRYLVKRTGEKVFLECVQDMDHENMFWYRQDPGLGLRLIYFSYDVKMKEKGDIPEGYSVSREKKERFSLILESASTNQTSMYLCACWGRNSPLHFGNGTRLTVT.

The V gene is TRBV7-9, the J gene TRBJ2-7, with D maybe TRBD1 (6 bases). Per germline, CDR1 SEHNR and CDR2 FQNEAQ (reference sequence). V lost 2 bases and J 6 bases, leaving 17 bases between the germline ends. The length of the CDR3 is 15 residues. The CDR3: CASSLQGTSVREQYF. CDR3 bases: TGTGCCAGCAGCTTACAGGGGACCTCCGTTCGCGAGCAGTACTTC.

The J gene is TRBJ1-1, the V gene TRBV5-1; 9 bases line up with TRBD1. V was pared by 4 bases and J by 3 bases, with 4 bases of the junction left unmatched. This CDR3 is built from 14 residues. The germline V gene has CDR1 SGHRS and CDR2 YFSETQ. The CDR3 is CASSGGTGHTEAFF. In DNA, the CDR3 is TGCGCCAGCAGCGGAGGGACAGGGCACACTGAAGCTTTCTTT.

This rearrangement joins TRBV7-2 to TRBJ1-3; maybe TRBD1 (5 bases). The germline CDR1 and CDR2 sequences are SGHTA and FQGNSA. V was shortened by 5 bases and J by 4 bases, with 12 bases between the two germline ends. The CDR3 totals 14 residues. CDR3 sequence (DNA): TGTGCCAGCAGCCAAGTGGGGGGGGGAAACACCATATATTTT. This sequence encodes CASSQVGGGNTIYF.

The chain combines TRBV5-5 with TRBJ2-7; D may be TRBD2 (7 bases). Germline values: CDR1 SGHKS, CDR2 YYEKEE (reference sequence). V lost 0 bases, J lost 2 bases, and 15 bases lay in between. The CDR3 is 16 amino acids. CDR3 residues: CASSLAGGAGPYEQYF. In DNA, the CDR3 is TGTGCCAGCAGCTTGGCTGGGGGGGCGGGTCCCTACGAGCAGTACTTC.

The table lists this clone with a count of one. The V and J genes are TRBV13 and TRBJ2-1; the match to TRBD2 covers 12 bases. With 0 bases clipped from V and 2 bases from J, the junction kept 8 bases outside the gene matches. The CDR3 loop spans 19 amino acids. Germline V gives CDR1 PRHDT, CDR2 FYEKMQ (reference sequence). In DNA, the CDR3 is TGTGCCAGCAGCTTAGGACTAGCGGGAGGAGGGATTACCTACAATGAGCAGTTCTTC. Translation: CASSLGLAGGGITYNEQFF.

This clone was detected a few times. V and J are TRBV5-1 and TRBJ1-6; TRBD1 is a possible D gene (6 bases). CDR1 and CDR2 from the germline V gene are SGHRS and YFSETQ. Trimming stripped 2 bases from V and 8 bases from J, with 11 bases between. CDR3 size: 14 residues. CDR3 in DNA: TGCGCCAGCAGCTTCGACAGGTCTGATTCACCCCTCCACTTT. This encodes CASSFDRSDSPLHF.

This clone occurred a few times. V gene TRBV14 combines with J gene TRBJ2-1, with a tentative D call TRBD2 (6 bases). Germline CDR1 and CDR2: SGHDN and FVKESK. Trimming removed 0 bases from V and 3 bases from J, with 12 bases in between. The CDR3 consists of 16 residues. This CDR3 reads CASSQDGGSFYNEQFF. The CDR3 DNA reads TGTGCCAGCAGCCAAGATGGGGGGTCGTTCTACAATGAGCAGTTCTTC.

This chain joins TRBV27 and TRBJ2-3, with a possible D match to TRBD2 (5 bases). Looked up from germline, CDR1 is MNHEY and CDR2 is SMNVEV (reference sequence). The V end was cut by 7 bases, the J end by 2 bases, with 13 bases between. This CDR3 spans 14 amino acids. The CDR3 is CASNDRGLTDTQYF. CDR3 nucleotide sequence: TGTGCCAGCAATGACCGCGGGCTCACAGATACGCAGTATTTT.

CDR3 protein: CASSFTGEKLFF. As DNA, the CDR3 is TGTGCCAGCAGCTTTACAGGGGAAAAACTGTTTTTT. The genes are TRBV5-6 and TRBJ1-4; the D gene is possibly TRBD1 (6 bases). Germline V gives CDR1 SGHDT, CDR2 YYEEEE. This CDR3 has 12 amino acids. V lost 2 bases, J lost 8 bases, and 7 bases lay in between.